This TCR beta chain was observed in a study of response to subunit inactivated influenza vaccine listed by TCRdb under 2018. Context from the whole study: Deep quantitative T cell receptor repertoire profiling was used in the study to track responses to a trivalent subunit inactivated influenza vaccine.

Library prep was done by RT-PCR. For sequencing, an Illumina HiSeq 2500 was employed. TCRdb reworked the public reads: Q25 trimming with fastp, MiXCR clone assembly, productive beta chains retained. Rows matching on CDR3 protein sequence are summarized as one entry with the most common DNA and genes. The sample profile shows around 470,000 distinct CDR3 sequences; roughly 7.9% of them were found once. Clones ranked in the top ten supply roughly 13% of the sample. The CDR3, cysteine through phenylalanine, is 13 amino acids long. Only the CDR3 DNA is retained, 39 bases long and in frame from the first base. Taken from the germline V gene (reference sequence), the CDR1 and CDR2 loops are DFQATT and SNEGSKA. V sheds 3 bases and J sheds 10 bases, leaving 13 bases between their ends. The table lists this clonotype with a few counts. This clone's antigen is unknown. The input lacks base qualities; no much larger clone sits a single base away.

Here is what the overall study found, with its caveats: It was suggested by the authors that each seasonal influenza vaccination may recruit only a limited number of new T cells.

Sequencing was performed on PBMCs from blood, taken about 24 months after vaccination. This clonotype originated in a man in his fifties or sixties who received an inactivated influenza vaccine. Donor details come from another sample of the same person, matched by shared clones. The sequence is built from TRBV20-1 and TRBJ1-6; the D gene remains uncertain. CDR3 region: CSASVHSGSPLHF. The bases read TGCAGTGCTAGCGTACACTCGGGATCACCCCTCCACTTT.